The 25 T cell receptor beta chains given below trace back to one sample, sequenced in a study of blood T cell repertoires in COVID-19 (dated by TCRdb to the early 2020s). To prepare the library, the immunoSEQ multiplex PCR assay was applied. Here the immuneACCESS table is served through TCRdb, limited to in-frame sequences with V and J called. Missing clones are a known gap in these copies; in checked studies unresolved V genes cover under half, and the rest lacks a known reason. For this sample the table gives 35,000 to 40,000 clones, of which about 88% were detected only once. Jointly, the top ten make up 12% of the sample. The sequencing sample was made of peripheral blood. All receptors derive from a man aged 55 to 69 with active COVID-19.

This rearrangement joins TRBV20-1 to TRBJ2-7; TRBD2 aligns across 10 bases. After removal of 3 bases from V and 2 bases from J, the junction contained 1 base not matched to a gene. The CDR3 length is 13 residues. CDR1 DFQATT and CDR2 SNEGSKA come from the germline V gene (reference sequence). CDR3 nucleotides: TGCAGTGCTAGTCTAGCGGGAGCCTACGAGCAGTACTTC. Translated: CSASLAGAYEQYF.

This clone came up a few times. CDR3 in amino acids: CASTRPGWDNEQFF. CDR3 nucleotides: TGTGCCAGCACCAGGCCCGGATGGGACAATGAGCAGTTCTTC. The chain has TRBV2 and TRBJ2-1; no clear D. The CDR3 runs 14 residues. The V gene lost 7 bases and the J gene lost 5 bases, with 15 bases spanning the gap. Germline V gene sequence: CDR1 SNHLY, CDR2 FYNNEI. The whole variable domain, filled in from reference TRBV2 and TRBJ2-1, reads EPEVTQTPSHQVTQMGQEVILRCVPISNHLYFYWYRQILGQKVEFLVSFYNNEISEKSEIFDDQFSVERPDGSNFTLKIRSTKLEDSAMYFCASTRPGWDNEQFFGPGTRLTVL.

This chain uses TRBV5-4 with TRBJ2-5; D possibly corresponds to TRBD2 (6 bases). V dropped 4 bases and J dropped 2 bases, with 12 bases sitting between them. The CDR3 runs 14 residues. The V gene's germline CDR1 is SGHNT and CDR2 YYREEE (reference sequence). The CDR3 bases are TGTGCCAGCAGCCAGAATAGCGGTCAAGAGACCCAGTACTTC. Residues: CASSQNSGQETQYF.

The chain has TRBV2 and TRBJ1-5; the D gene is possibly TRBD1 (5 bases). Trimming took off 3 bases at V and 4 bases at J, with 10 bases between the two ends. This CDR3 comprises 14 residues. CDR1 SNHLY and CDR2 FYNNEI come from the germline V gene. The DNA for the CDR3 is TGTGCCAGCAGTGACAGGCAGGGTAATCAGCCCCAGCATTTT. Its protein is CASSDRQGNQPQHF.

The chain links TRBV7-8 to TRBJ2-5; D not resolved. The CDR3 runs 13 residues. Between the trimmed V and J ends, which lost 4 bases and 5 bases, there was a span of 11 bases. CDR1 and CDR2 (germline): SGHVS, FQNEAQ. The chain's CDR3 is CASSSHMVETQYF. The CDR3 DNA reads TGTGCCAGCAGCTCGCACATGGTGGAGACCCAGTACTTC. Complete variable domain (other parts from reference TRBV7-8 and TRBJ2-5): GAGVSQSPRYKVAKRGQDVALRCDPISGHVSLFWYQQALGQGPEFLTYFQNEAQLDKSGLPSDRFFAERPEGSVSTLKIQRTQQEDSAVYLCASSSHMVETQYFGPGTRLLVL.

This CDR3 is CSASRDTAYEQYF. The CDR3 region has the DNA TGCAGTGCTAGTCGGGACACTGCCTACGAGCAGTACTTC. The V gene is TRBV20-1, the J gene TRBJ2-7; tentative D call: TRBD1 (6 bases). V was trimmed by 3 bases and J by 2 bases, leaving 11 bases between them. This CDR3 is 13 amino acids long. Germline loops: CDR1 DFQATT, CDR2 SNEGSKA (reference sequence).

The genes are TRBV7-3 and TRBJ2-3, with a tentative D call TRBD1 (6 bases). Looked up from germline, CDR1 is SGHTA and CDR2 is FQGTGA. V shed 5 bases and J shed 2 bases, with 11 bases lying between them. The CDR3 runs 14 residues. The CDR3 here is CASSRGTVTDTQYF. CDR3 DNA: TGTGCCAGCAGCAGGGGGACCGTCACAGATACGCAGTATTTT.

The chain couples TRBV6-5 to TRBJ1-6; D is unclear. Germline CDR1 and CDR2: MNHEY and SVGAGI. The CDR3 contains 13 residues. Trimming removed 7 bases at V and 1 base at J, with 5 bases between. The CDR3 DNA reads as TGTGCCAGCACCAGGTCCTATAATTCACCCCTCCACTTT. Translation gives CASTRSYNSPLHF.

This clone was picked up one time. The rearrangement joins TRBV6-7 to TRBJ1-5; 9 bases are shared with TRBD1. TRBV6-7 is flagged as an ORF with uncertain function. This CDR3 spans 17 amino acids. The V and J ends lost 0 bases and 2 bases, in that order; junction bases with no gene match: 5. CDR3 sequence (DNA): TGTGCCAGCAGTTACTCCGGTACAGGGGGCGGCAATCAGCCCCAGCATTTT. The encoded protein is CASSYSGTGGGNQPQHF.

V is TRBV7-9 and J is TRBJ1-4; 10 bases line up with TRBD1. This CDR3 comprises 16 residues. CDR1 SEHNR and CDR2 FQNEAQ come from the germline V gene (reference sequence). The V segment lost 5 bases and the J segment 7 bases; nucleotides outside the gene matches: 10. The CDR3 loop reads CASSARQGALGEKLFF. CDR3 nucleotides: TGTGCCAGCAGCGCCCGACAGGGGGCGTTGGGTGAAAAACTGTTTTTT.

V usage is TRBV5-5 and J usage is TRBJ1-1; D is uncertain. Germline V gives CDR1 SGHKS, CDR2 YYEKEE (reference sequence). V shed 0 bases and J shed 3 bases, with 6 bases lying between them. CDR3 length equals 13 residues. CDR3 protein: CASSLALYTEAFF. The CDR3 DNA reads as TGTGCCAGCAGCTTGGCCCTGTACACTGAAGCTTTCTTT.

CDR3 in amino acids: CASSPETYEQYF. In nucleotides, the CDR3 is TGTGCCAGCTCACCGGAGACCTACGAGCAGTACTTC. The genes are TRBV18 and TRBJ2-7; unclear D gene. V was pared by 3 bases and J by 2 bases, with 5 bases between. Germline CDR1 is KGHSH and CDR2 is LQKENI. The CDR3 loop spans 12 amino acids.

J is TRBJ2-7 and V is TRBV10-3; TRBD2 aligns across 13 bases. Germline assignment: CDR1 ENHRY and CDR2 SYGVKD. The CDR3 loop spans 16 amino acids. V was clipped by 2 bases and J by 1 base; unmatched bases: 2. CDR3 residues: CAISELGLAGSYEQYF. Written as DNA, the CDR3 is TGTGCCATCAGTGAGCTGGGACTAGCGGGATCCTACGAGCAGTACTTC.

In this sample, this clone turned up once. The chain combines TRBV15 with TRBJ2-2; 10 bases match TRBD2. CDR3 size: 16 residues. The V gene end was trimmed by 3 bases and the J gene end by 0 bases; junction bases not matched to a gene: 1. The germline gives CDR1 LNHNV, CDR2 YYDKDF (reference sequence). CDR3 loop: CATSSGLAANTGELFF. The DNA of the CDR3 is TGTGCCACCAGCAGTGGACTAGCGGCGAACACCGGGGAGCTGTTTTTT. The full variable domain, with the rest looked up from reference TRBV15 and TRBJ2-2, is DAMVIQNPRYQVTQFGKPVTLSCSQTLNHNVMYWYQQKSSQAPKLLFHYYDKDFNNEADTPDNFQSRRPNTSFCFLDIRSPGLGDTAMYLCATSSGLAANTGELFFGEGSRLTVL.

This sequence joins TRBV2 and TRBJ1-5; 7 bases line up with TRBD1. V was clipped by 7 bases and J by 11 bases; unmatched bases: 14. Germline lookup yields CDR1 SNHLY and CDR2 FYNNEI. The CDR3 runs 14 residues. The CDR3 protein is CASIPGQPPWSQHF. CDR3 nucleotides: TGTGCCAGCATTCCGGGACAGCCACCATGGTCCCAGCATTTT.

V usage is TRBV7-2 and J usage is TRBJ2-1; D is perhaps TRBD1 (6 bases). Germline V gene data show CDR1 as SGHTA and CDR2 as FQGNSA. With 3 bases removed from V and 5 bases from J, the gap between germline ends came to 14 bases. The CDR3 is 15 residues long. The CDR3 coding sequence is TGTGCCAGCAGCTTTCCCACAGGGAACAACAATGAGCAGTTCTTC. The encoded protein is CASSFPTGNNNEQFF.

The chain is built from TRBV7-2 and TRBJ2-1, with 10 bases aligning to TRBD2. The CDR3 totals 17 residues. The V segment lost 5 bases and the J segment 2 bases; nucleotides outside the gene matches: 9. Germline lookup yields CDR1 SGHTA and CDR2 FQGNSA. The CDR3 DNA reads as TGTGCCAGCAGCCCAAACCTACTAGCGGGAACCTACAATGAGCAGTTCTTC. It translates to CASSPNLLAGTYNEQFF.

The CDR3 region has the DNA TGTGCCAGCACCAATAGCGGGAGGGCCTTCAATGAGCAGTTCTTC. The encoded protein is CASTNSGRAFNEQFF. The J gene is TRBJ2-1, the V gene TRBV27; 11 bases map to TRBD2. CDR3 length: 15 residues. V was clipped by 7 bases and J by 6 bases; unmatched bases: 8. In germline, CDR1 is MNHEY, CDR2 SMNVEV (reference sequence).

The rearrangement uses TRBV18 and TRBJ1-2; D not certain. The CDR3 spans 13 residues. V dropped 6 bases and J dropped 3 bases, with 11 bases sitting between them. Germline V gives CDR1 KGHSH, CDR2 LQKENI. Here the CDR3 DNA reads TGTGCCAGCTCTCCAGACCGGGACTATGGCTACACCTTC. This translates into CASSPDRDYGYTF. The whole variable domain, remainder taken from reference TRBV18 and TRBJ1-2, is NAGVMQNPRHLVRRRGQEARLRCSPMKGHSHVYWYRQLPEEGLKFMVYLQKENIIDESGMPKERFSAEFPKEGPSILRIQQVVRGDSAAYFCASSPDRDYGYTFGSGTRLTVV.

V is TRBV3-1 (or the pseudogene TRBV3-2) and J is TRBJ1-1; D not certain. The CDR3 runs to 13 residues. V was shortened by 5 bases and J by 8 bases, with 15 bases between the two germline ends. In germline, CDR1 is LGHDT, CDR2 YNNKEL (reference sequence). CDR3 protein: CASSFRGRAEAFF. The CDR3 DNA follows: TGTGCCAGCAGCTTTAGAGGGCGGGCAGAAGCTTTCTTT.

CDR3 nucleotides: TGTGCCAGCAGCTTGACAGGGGGCGAGGCTTTCTTT. Its translation is CASSLTGGEAFF. J is TRBJ1-1 and V is TRBV11-2, with TRBD1 matching over 10 bases. With V trimmed by 3 bases and J by 11 bases, 3 bases remained unmatched. Per germline, CDR1 SGHAT and CDR2 FQNNGV. CDR3 size: 12 residues.

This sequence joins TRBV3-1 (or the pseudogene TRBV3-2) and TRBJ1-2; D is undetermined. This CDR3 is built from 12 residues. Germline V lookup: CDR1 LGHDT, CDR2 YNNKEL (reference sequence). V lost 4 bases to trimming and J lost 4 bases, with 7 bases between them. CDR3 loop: CASSRPGYGYTF. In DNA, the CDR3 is TGTGCCAGCAGCCGCCCCGGCTATGGCTACACCTTC.

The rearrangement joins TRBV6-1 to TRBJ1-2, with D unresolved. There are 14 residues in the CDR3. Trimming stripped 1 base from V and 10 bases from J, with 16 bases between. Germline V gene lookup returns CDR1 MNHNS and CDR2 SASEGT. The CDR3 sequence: CASSEEAGAQAYTF. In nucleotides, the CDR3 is TGTGCCAGCAGTGAAGAGGCAGGTGCTCAAGCCTACACCTTC.

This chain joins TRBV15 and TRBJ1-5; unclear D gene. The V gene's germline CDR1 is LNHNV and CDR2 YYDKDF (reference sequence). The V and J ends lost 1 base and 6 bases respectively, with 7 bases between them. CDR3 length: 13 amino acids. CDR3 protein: CATSRGPGQPQHF. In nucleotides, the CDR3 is TGTGCCACCAGCAGAGGACCGGGTCAGCCCCAGCATTTT.

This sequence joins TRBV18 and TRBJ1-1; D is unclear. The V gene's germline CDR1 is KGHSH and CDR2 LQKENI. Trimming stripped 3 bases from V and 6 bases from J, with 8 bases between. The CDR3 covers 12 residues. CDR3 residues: CASSPRTAEAFF. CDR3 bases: TGTGCCAGCTCACCGAGAACGGCTGAAGCTTTCTTT.